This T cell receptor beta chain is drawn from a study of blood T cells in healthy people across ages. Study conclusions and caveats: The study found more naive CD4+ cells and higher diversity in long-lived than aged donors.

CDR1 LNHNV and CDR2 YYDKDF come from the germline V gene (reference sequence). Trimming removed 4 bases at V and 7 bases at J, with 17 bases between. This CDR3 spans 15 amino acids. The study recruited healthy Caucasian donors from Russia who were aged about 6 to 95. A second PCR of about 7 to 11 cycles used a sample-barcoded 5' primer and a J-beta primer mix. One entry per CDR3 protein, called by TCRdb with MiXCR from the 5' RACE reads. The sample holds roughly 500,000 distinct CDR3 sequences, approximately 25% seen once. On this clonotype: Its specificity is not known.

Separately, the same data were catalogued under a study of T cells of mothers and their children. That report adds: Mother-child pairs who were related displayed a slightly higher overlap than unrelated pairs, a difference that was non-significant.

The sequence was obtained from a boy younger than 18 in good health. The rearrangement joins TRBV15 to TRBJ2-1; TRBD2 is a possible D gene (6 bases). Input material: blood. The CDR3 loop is CATSKVSGEGNEQFF. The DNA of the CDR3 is TGTGCCACCAGCAAGGTATCGGGAGAAGGGAATGAGCAGTTCTTC.